Presented here are 12 T cell receptor beta chains from one specimen sequenced in a study of cytomegalovirus exposure and HLA in healthy donors. Primers for the PCR totalled 60 Vbeta and 13 Jbeta. Assay: immunoSEQ multiplex PCR; the TCRdb copy retains only in-frame clones and omits some. The table has 150,000 or so clones, 65% to 80% seen once. Source material: PBMCs. The receptors stem from a man in his forties in good health and CMV-seropositive.

A note on this clone: Other DNA variants within this sample encode the same CDR3. The chain carries TRBV6-1 and TRBJ2-5; D gene unclear. The germline V gene encodes CDR1 MNHNS and CDR2 SASEGT. With 3 bases removed from V and 4 bases from J, the gap between germline ends came to 6 bases. This CDR3 has 12 amino acids. CDR3 DNA: TGTGCCAGCAGTGAGCGAGGAGAGACCCAGTACTTC. It encodes CASSERGETQYF.

This clone was recorded once. The rearrangement joins TRBV9 to TRBJ1-1; 9 bases line up with TRBD1. With 2 bases clipped from V and 0 bases from J, the junction kept 5 bases outside the gene matches. CDR3 length: 16 amino acids. Looked up from germline, CDR1 is SGDLS and CDR2 is YYNGEE. The CDR3 bases are TGTGCCAGCAGCGTTTTGGACAGGGGTATGAACACTGAAGCTTTCTTT. Protein sequence: CASSVLDRGMNTEAFF.

The chain is built from TRBV5-4 and TRBJ1-1; D gene ambiguous. V was clipped by 2 bases and J by 0 bases, with 8 bases between them. From germline, CDR1 is SGHNT and CDR2 YYREEE (reference sequence). The CDR3 has 14 amino acids. In DNA, the CDR3 is TGTGCCAGCAGCTTTTTGGCCTTGAACACTGAAGCTTTCTTT. It encodes CASSFLALNTEAFF. Based on the CDR3 plus reference TRBV5-4 and TRBJ1-1, the full variable domain is ETGVTQSPTHLIKTRGQQVTLRCSSQSGHNTVSWYQQALGQGPQFIFQYYREEENGRGNFPPRFSGLQFPNYSSELNVNALELDDSALYLCASSFLALNTEAFFGQGTRLTVV.

This sequence joins TRBV28 and TRBJ2-7; TRBD2 aligns across 9 bases. The length of the CDR3 is 16 residues. J was trimmed by 1 base and V by 6 bases; bases with no gene match: 10. Germline V gene lookup returns CDR1 MDHEN and CDR2 SYDVKM. CDR3 DNA sequence: TGTGCCAGCAGACCCCCCGATCTAGCGGGGTCCTACGAGCAGTACTTC. Its protein product is CASRPPDLAGSYEQYF.

This chain links TRBV6-6 with TRBJ1-5; TRBD1 aligns across 7 bases. CDR3 length equals 14 residues. The germline V gene has CDR1 MNHNY and CDR2 SVGAGI (reference sequence). V gave up 3 bases and J gave up 7 bases; unmatched junction bases: 6. For the CDR3, the DNA is TGTGCCAGCAGTTATTCTAGAGGGGGCCAGCCCCAGCATTTT. It specifies CASSYSRGGQPQHF.

In this sample, this clone turned up once. The rearrangement joins TRBV6-1 to TRBJ1-1; the D is unclear. CDR3 length equals 14 residues. Germline V gene data show CDR1 as MNHNS and CDR2 as SASEGT. Trimming removed 10 bases at V and 0 bases at J, with 15 bases between. The CDR3 sequence: CANTNWELNTEAFF. In DNA form, the CDR3 reads TGTGCCAATACTAATTGGGAGTTGAACACTGAAGCTTTCTTT.

The chain couples TRBV29-1 to TRBJ2-7, with 7 bases fitting TRBD1. Trimming removed 6 bases from V and 5 bases from J; junction bases left unmatched: 7. This CDR3 has 12 amino acids. Germline lookup yields CDR1 SQVTM and CDR2 ANQGSEA. CDR3: CSVLRQGHEQYF. The CDR3 coding sequence is TGCAGCGTCTTAAGACAGGGCCACGAGCAGTACTTC.

To note about this clone: Distinct nucleotide sequences in the sample also encode this CDR3. The rearrangement links TRBV5-1 to TRBJ2-5; 13 bases are a match to TRBD2. V shed 2 bases, J shed 3 bases, and the junction held 1 base outside the gene matches. Germline V gene data show CDR1 as SGHRS and CDR2 as YFSETQ. The CDR3 covers 15 residues. CDR3 in amino acids: CASSLGTSGEETQYF. The CDR3 DNA sequence: TGCGCCAGCAGCTTAGGGACTAGCGGGGAAGAGACCCAGTACTTC.

This clone was detected a few times. V gene TRBV2 combines with J gene TRBJ1-1, with 10 bases aligning to TRBD1. Germline V gene lookup returns CDR1 SNHLY and CDR2 FYNNEI. V shed 8 bases and J 0 bases; nucleotides not matched to a gene: 6. This CDR3 has 15 amino acids. CDR3 DNA sequence: TGTGCCAGCCGTGCCGGGACAGGGGTGAACACTGAAGCTTTCTTT. Translating it yields CASRAGTGVNTEAFF. Combining the CDR3 with reference TRBV2 and TRBJ1-1 gives the whole variable domain EPEVTQTPSHQVTQMGQEVILRCVPISNHLYFYWYRQILGQKVEFLVSFYNNEISEKSEIFDDQFSVERPDGSNFTLKIRSTKLEDSAMYFCASRAGTGVNTEAFFGQGTRLTVV.

CDR3 coding DNA: TGTGCCAGCAGTTGGACCCTTAGCGGGAGCGGAGAGACCCAGTACTTC. As protein: CASSWTLSGSGETQYF. The gene calls are TRBV2 and TRBJ2-5, with 9 bases matching TRBD2. The CDR3 consists of 16 residues. The ends lost 5 bases at V and 4 bases at J; junction bases unmatched: 11. The germline gives CDR1 SNHLY, CDR2 FYNNEI. The full variable domain, with the rest looked up from reference TRBV2 and TRBJ2-5, is EPEVTQTPSHQVTQMGQEVILRCVPISNHLYFYWYRQILGQKVEFLVSFYNNEISEKSEIFDDQFSVERPDGSNFTLKIRSTKLEDSAMYFCASSWTLSGSGETQYFGPGTRLLVL.

This clone was recorded a few times. The CDR3 loop is CASSLLGGGETQYF. The CDR3 DNA is TGTGCCAGCAGTCTCCTGGGGGGAGGGGAGACCCAGTACTTC. The chain couples TRBV28 to TRBJ2-5, with 7 nucleotides matching TRBD2. Germline V gene data show CDR1 as MDHEN and CDR2 as SYDVKM. V gave up 5 bases and J gave up 5 bases; unmatched junction bases: 8. The CDR3 has 14 amino acids.

The chain joins TRBV11-2 to TRBJ2-7; D is undetermined. The CDR3 spans 11 residues. Trimming took 1 base from V and 6 from J, leaving 4 bases between them. Germline CDR1 and CDR2: SGHAT and FQNNGV. The CDR3 here is CASSLVFEQYF. CDR3 nucleotide sequence: TGTGCCAGCAGCTTAGTCTTCGAGCAGTACTTC.